The 25 T cell receptor beta chains below were found in one sample sequenced in a study of blood T cells in healthy people across ages. Then a second PCR, running roughly 7 to 11 cycles, was carried out with a sample-barcoded 5' primer and a J-beta primer mix. One entry per CDR3 protein, called by TCRdb with MiXCR from the 5' RACE reads. Of around 1,600,000 distinct CDR3 sequences detected, about 45% appear once; the ten largest clones hold just over 4%. The sample consisted of blood. The receptors were sampled from a young woman in good health.

This clonotype was counted a few times. The chain is built from TRBV12-3 or TRBV12-4 and TRBJ2-3; 11 bases fit TRBD2. The V gene end was trimmed by 2 bases and the J gene end by 4 bases; junction bases not matched to a gene: 5. The CDR3 runs 16 residues. CDR3 DNA: TGTGCCAGCAGTTTAAATAGCGGGGGGGCATCAGATACGCAGTATTTT. Translated: CASSLNSGGASDTQYF.

A few counts support this clonotype. V gene TRBV7-6 combines with J gene TRBJ2-1; TRBD1 matches 8 bases. Trimming cost V 2 bases and J 9 bases; bases outside gene matches: 12. Germline V CDR1 and CDR2: SGHVS, FNYEAQ. This CDR3 is built from 16 residues. The CDR3 here is CASSLLADRAWGEQFF. The CDR3 DNA is TGTGCCAGCAGCTTACTGGCGGACAGGGCATGGGGTGAGCAGTTCTTC.

This chain joins TRBV5-6 and TRBJ1-2; tentatively, D is TRBD1 (5 bases). The CDR3 is 14 residues long. CDR1 SGHDT and CDR2 YYEEEE come from the germline V gene. Trimming took 5 bases from V and 5 from J, leaving 16 bases between them. CDR3 residues: CASRVGQGEYGYTF. CDR3 nucleotides: TGTGCCAGCAGGGTGGGGCAGGGCGAATATGGCTACACCTTC.

In this sample, this clonotype turned up once. The J gene is TRBJ2-1, the V gene TRBV11-2, with D possibly TRBD1 on 7 matching bases. Germline V lookup: CDR1 SGHAT, CDR2 FQNNGV. The CDR3 length is 16 residues. V was cut by 5 bases and J by 6 bases, with 20 bases left in between. CDR3 amino acids: CASSTGVGGWGNEQFF. CDR3 sequence (DNA): TGTGCCAGCAGCACAGGGGTCGGGGGTTGGGGCAATGAGCAGTTCTTC.

In its sample, this clonotype was seen a few times. V usage is TRBV7-2 and J usage is TRBJ2-5; D remains ambiguous. Germline loops: CDR1 SGHTA, CDR2 FQGNSA. V was pared by 0 bases and J by 4 bases, with 6 bases between. CDR3 length: 13 amino acids. Written as DNA, the CDR3 is TGTGCCAGCAGCTTAGCGTTCAGAGAGACCCAGTACTTC. It translates to CASSLAFRETQYF.

This chain links TRBV7-9 with TRBJ1-6, with 8 bases fitting TRBD1. V lost 7 bases and J lost 14; bases outside the gene matches: 16. The CDR3 contains 15 residues. Germline loops: CDR1 SEHNR, CDR2 FQNEAQ (reference sequence). The CDR3 region is CASTYPDRAGQALHF. As DNA, the CDR3 is TGTGCCAGCACCTACCCGGACAGGGCAGGACAGGCCCTCCACTTT.

This chain joins TRBV29-1 and TRBJ1-1; a weak D match, TRBD1 (6 bases). V shed 7 bases and J shed 0 bases, with 9 bases lying between them. CDR1 SQVTM and CDR2 ANQGSEA come from the germline V gene. The CDR3 is made up of 12 amino acids. In nucleotides, the CDR3 is TGCAGCGCGGGACATATGAACACTGAAGCTTTCTTT. Translated: CSAGHMNTEAFF. The variable domain in full, completed from reference TRBV29-1 and TRBJ1-1, reads SAVISQKPSRDICQRGTSLTIQCQVDSQVTMMFWYRQQPGQSLTLIATANQGSEATYESGFVIDKFPISRPNLTFSTLTVSNMSPEDSSIYLCSAGHMNTEAFFGQGTRLTVV.

The chain combines TRBV18 with TRBJ2-1, with D perhaps TRBD1 or TRBD2 (5 bases each). The germline V gene has CDR1 KGHSH and CDR2 LQKENI. Trimming pared 1 base from V and 4 bases from J, leaving 8 bases between. This CDR3 has 14 amino acids. CDR3 sequence (DNA): TGTGCCAGCTCACCACAAGGGACGTACAATGAGCAGTTCTTC. Translated, it gives CASSPQGTYNEQFF.

This clonotype showed up many times. The junction does not match germline at one end; this may be a read error. This rearrangement joins TRBV4-3 to TRBJ2-7; 8 bases align to TRBD1. Germline V gene data show CDR1 as LGHNA and CDR2 as YSLEER. CDR3 size: 14 residues. CDR3 protein: CASSQDRGFYEQYF. The CDR3 bases are TGTGCCAGCAGCCAAGACAGGGGTTTTTACGAGCAGTACTTC.

This clonotype was seen only a few times. V is TRBV10-3 and J is TRBJ1-2, with D perhaps matching TRBD1 (6 bases). With 5 bases removed from V and 7 bases from J, the gap between germline ends came to 11 bases. CDR1 is ENHRY, CDR2 SYGVKD, per germline. CDR3 length: 12 amino acids. The CDR3 sequence: CAISSQGSGYTF. The CDR3 nucleotides are TGTGCCATCAGTTCACAGGGTAGTGGCTACACCTTC.

This clonotype appeared many times. The chain combines TRBV29-1 with TRBJ2-1; 7 positions match TRBD2. CDR3 length equals 14 residues. The germline gives CDR1 SQVTM, CDR2 ANQGSEA. V lost 6 bases and J lost 0; bases outside the gene matches: 5. The CDR3 spells CSVLLAHSYNEQFF. The CDR3 DNA reads TGCAGCGTGTTACTAGCGCACTCCTACAATGAGCAGTTCTTC.

The rearrangement links TRBV9 to TRBJ2-3; 9 nucleotides agree with TRBD1. The CDR3 is 16 residues long. V was pared by 2 bases and J by 4 bases, with 8 bases of the junction left unmatched. Per germline, CDR1 SGDLS and CDR2 YYNGEE. The CDR3 spells CASSVTGQGRADTQYF. CDR3 DNA sequence: TGTGCCAGCAGCGTGACGGGACAGGGAAGGGCAGATACGCAGTATTTT.

V usage is TRBV10-1 and J usage is TRBJ1-6; D not resolved. Trimming stripped 3 bases from V and 3 bases from J, with 6 bases between. CDR1 is WNHNN, CDR2 SYGVQD, per germline (reference sequence). This CDR3 has 14 amino acids. The CDR3 nucleotides read TGCGCCAGCAGTGAAGGAGGCTATAATTCACCCCTCCACTTT. It is translated as CASSEGGYNSPLHF.

This clonotype was seen more than once but under ten times. The rearrangement links TRBV12-5 to TRBJ2-3; 10 positions agree with TRBD2. The germline gives CDR1 LGHNT, CDR2 FRNRAP. V shed 6 bases, J shed 2 bases, and the junction held 5 bases outside the gene matches. The CDR3 contains 15 residues. The DNA of the CDR3 is TGTGCTAGTGGAGCCGGACTAGCGGCCACAGATACGCAGTATTTT. This gives the protein CASGAGLAATDTQYF. Looking up the rest from reference TRBV12-5 and TRBJ2-3 gives the full variable domain: DARVTQTPRHKVTEMGQEVTMRCQPILGHNTVFWYRQTMMQGLELLAYFRNRAPLDDSGMPKDRFSAEMPDATLATLKIQPSEPRDSAVYFCASGAGLAATDTQYFGPGTRLTVL.

The chain joins TRBV2 to TRBJ2-5; tentative D call: TRBD1 (5 bases). V was cut by 8 bases and J by 0 bases, with 13 bases left in between. Germline V gives CDR1 SNHLY, CDR2 FYNNEI. This CDR3 has 14 residues. The CDR3 spells CASRYSDNQETQYF. The CDR3 DNA follows: TGTGCCAGCCGATACTCGGACAACCAAGAGACCCAGTACTTC.

This clonotype was counted once. It may be a read error: a sequence one base away is much more abundant. The CDR3 does not end in the conserved phenylalanine or tryptophan, so this is likely a read error. The chain recombines TRBV15 with TRBJ2-3, with unresolved D. CDR1 LNHNV and CDR2 YYDKDF come from the germline V gene (reference sequence). There are 17 residues in the CDR3. V dropped 2 bases and J dropped 2 bases, with 17 bases sitting between them. The CDR3 spells CATSRPRLSDFTDTQYI. The CDR3 nucleotides read TGTGCCACCAGCAGACCCCGACTCTCCGACTTCACAGATACGCAGTATATT.

J is TRBJ2-1 and V is TRBV27, with TRBD2 identical over 10 bases. The V gene's germline CDR1 is MNHEY and CDR2 SMNVEV (reference sequence). This CDR3 has 14 residues. V lost 10 bases and J lost 3; bases outside the gene matches: 6. The CDR3 DNA follows: TGTGCCACCGCCGGGACTAGCGTCTACAATGAGCAGTTCTTC. Its protein is CATAGTSVYNEQFF.

In its sample, this clonotype was seen a few times. V is TRBV6-5 and J is TRBJ1-2; possible D gene TRBD1, 6 bases. Germline-derived CDR1 and CDR2 are MNHEY and SVGAGI. The CDR3 sequence is 16 residues long. V dropped 2 bases and J dropped 0 bases, with 13 bases sitting between them. DNA of the CDR3: TGTGCCAGCAGTTACCTTTCACAGGGAGCTAACTATGGCTACACCTTC. Translated, it gives CASSYLSQGANYGYTF.

This clonotype was seen just once. The chain carries TRBV27 and TRBJ2-2; TRBD2 matches at 9 bases. Germline trimming cut 2 bases from V and 1 base from J; bases unmatched to any gene: 8. The CDR3 has 18 amino acids. Germline V gene data show CDR1 as MNHEY and CDR2 as SMNVEV (reference sequence). In nucleotides, the CDR3 is TGTGCCAGCAGTTTAAGGGCGGGACTAGCCGAGAACACCGGGGAGCTGTTTTTT. Translated, it gives CASSLRAGLAENTGELFF.

The chain employs TRBV25-1 and TRBJ1-4; no clear D gene. Germline V gene data show CDR1 as MGHDK and CDR2 as SYGVNS. This CDR3 contains 15 residues. V lost 3 bases and J lost 8, with 16 bases in between. The CDR3 region has the DNA TGTGCCAGCAGTGATGAGGGCAGAATAAGGGAAAAACTGTTTTTT. It translates to CASSDEGRIREKLFF.

This clonotype was seen only a few times. The gene calls are TRBV29-1 and TRBJ2-1; 7 positions agree with TRBD2. After removal of 6 bases from V and 6 bases from J, the junction contained 11 bases not matched to a gene. Germline loops: CDR1 SQVTM, CDR2 ANQGSEA. The CDR3 runs 14 residues. CDR3 nucleotide sequence: TGCAGCGTGAAGGGACGAGCGGGGCCCAATGAGCAGTTCTTC. This gives the protein CSVKGRAGPNEQFF.

In its sample, this clonotype was seen a few times. The chain links TRBV29-1 to TRBJ2-7; D may correspond to TRBD1 or TRBD2 (7 bases each). Germline CDR1 reads SQVTM; CDR2 reads ANQGSEA. CDR3 length: 16 amino acids. V shed 0 bases and J shed 1 base, with 16 bases lying between them. CDR3 region: CSVEDRGDSLSYEQYF. The CDR3 DNA reads as TGCAGCGTTGAAGATCGGGGGGACAGCCTTTCCTACGAGCAGTACTTC.

The rearrangement links TRBV5-1 to TRBJ1-3; D may be TRBD1 (5 bases). Germline lookup yields CDR1 SGHRS and CDR2 YFSETQ. Trimming took off 4 bases at V and 1 base at J, with 12 bases between the two ends. The CDR3 runs 15 residues. CDR3 sequence (DNA): TGCGCCAGCAGCCCTGCAGGGAAGTCTGGAAACACCATATATTTT. Translating it yields CASSPAGKSGNTIYF. The complete variable domain, with remaining parts taken from reference TRBV5-1 and TRBJ1-3, reads KAGVTQTPRYLIKTRGQQVTLSCSPISGHRSVSWYQQTPGQGLQFLFEYFSETQRNKGNFPGRFSGRQFSNSRSEMNVSTLELGDSALYLCASSPAGKSGNTIYFGEGSWLTVV.

This clonotype has more than one count but fewer than ten. The chain is built from TRBV7-2 and TRBJ2-5; D remains unclear. Germline V lookup: CDR1 SGHTA, CDR2 FQGNSA. The CDR3 sequence is 13 residues long. V lost 2 bases and J 11 bases, leaving 15 bases between the germline ends. For the CDR3, the DNA is TGTGCCAGCAGCTTAAGTAAAGGCAATGAGCAGTACTTC. This encodes CASSLSKGNEQYF. The variable domain in full, completed from reference TRBV7-2 and TRBJ2-5, reads GAGVSQSPSNKVTEKGKDVELRCDPISGHTALYWYRQSLGQGLEFLIYFQGNSAPDKSGLPSDRFSAERTGGSVSTLTIQRTQQEDSAVYLCASSLSKGNEQYFGPGTRLLVL.

The chain employs TRBV28 and TRBJ2-3; D call uncertain. This CDR3 has 14 amino acids. From germline, CDR1 is MDHEN and CDR2 SYDVKM. V gave up 4 bases and J gave up 4 bases, with 12 bases separating them. The chain's CDR3 is CASSYHRLADTQYF. CDR3 bases: TGTGCCAGCAGTTACCACCGGCTGGCAGATACGCAGTATTTT.